One and the same sample provided the 26 T cell receptor beta chains below, sequenced in a study of blood T cell repertoires in COVID-19. This table comes from immunoSEQ multiplex PCR, and its TCRdb copy is limited to in-frame clones, with some not included. The repertoire holds under 250,000 clones, with roughly 80% as singletons. Sequenced: PBMCs or T cells enriched from blood (not recorded which). Every receptor here comes from a woman aged 35 to 49 with acute COVID-19.

The chain recombines TRBV2 with TRBJ1-3; 8 positions match TRBD1. CDR1 is SNHLY and CDR2 is FYNNEI in the germline V gene. The CDR3 is 18 residues long. V dropped 8 bases and J dropped 0; count of bases not matched to a gene: 15. The CDR3 region has the DNA TGTGCCAGCGATACGAATAGACAGGGGACCAGCTCTGGAAACACCATATATTTT. Protein product: CASDTNRQGTSSGNTIYF.

CDR3 sequence: CASHRGLEHSPLHF. The DNA for the CDR3 is TGTGCCAGCCACAGGGGGCTGGAGCATTCACCCCTCCACTTT. V usage is TRBV6-5 and J usage is TRBJ1-6, with 9 bases aligning to TRBD1. There are 14 residues in the CDR3. The trim removed 8 bases at V and 8 bases at J, leaving 7 bases unmatched. The germline V gene encodes CDR1 MNHEY and CDR2 SVGAGI.

The rearrangement joins TRBV28 to TRBJ1-1; D unresolved. V was trimmed by 6 bases and J by 5 bases, leaving 16 bases between them. The germline CDR1 and CDR2 sequences are MDHEN and SYDVKM. The CDR3 runs to 14 residues. This CDR3 is CASSPLGRLTEAFF. Written as DNA, the CDR3 is TGTGCCAGCAGCCCCTTGGGCAGGTTGACTGAAGCTTTCTTT.

The chain combines TRBV30 with TRBJ2-7, with D perhaps TRBD2 (6 bases). Germline V lookup: CDR1 GTSNPN, CDR2 SVGIG (reference sequence). The CDR3 consists of 15 residues. V lost 3 bases, J lost 2 bases, and 17 bases lay in between. In DNA form, the CDR3 reads TGTGCCTGGAGCCCTCCGGTGGCGGGGACCTACGAGCAGTACTTC. This codes for CAWSPPVAGTYEQYF. The whole variable domain, remainder taken from reference TRBV30 and TRBJ2-7, is SQTIHQWPATLVQPVGSPLSLECTVEGTSNPNLYWYRQAAGRGLQLLFYSVGIGQISSEVPQNLSASRPQDRQFILSSKKLLLSDSGFYLCAWSPPVAGTYEQYFGPGTRLTVT.

This sequence joins TRBV28 and TRBJ2-4; 8 bases align to TRBD1. Germline CDR1 and CDR2: MDHEN and SYDVKM. The CDR3 covers 15 residues. J lost 9 bases, V lost 7 bases, and 14 bases had no gene match. The CDR3 region is CASKEQTGDLSIQYF. Written as DNA, the CDR3 is TGTGCCAGCAAAGAACAGACAGGGGATCTGAGCATTCAGTACTTC.

The CDR3 DNA is TGTGCCAGTAGTACTAGCGGGAGGGCCGGGGAGCTGTTTTTT. As protein: CASSTSGRAGELFF. V is TRBV19 and J is TRBJ2-2; the match to TRBD2 covers 12 bases. The J segment lost 6 bases and the V segment lost 4 bases, leaving 0 bases of the junction unmatched. CDR3 size: 14 residues. Germline V gene lookup returns CDR1 LNHDA and CDR2 SQIVND (reference sequence).

The V gene is TRBV19, the J gene TRBJ1-2; 12 nucleotides agree with TRBD1. Germline V gives CDR1 LNHDA, CDR2 SQIVND (reference sequence). The CDR3 runs to 16 residues. Unmatched junction bases numbered 14, after V lost 7 bases and J lost 8 bases. In DNA, the CDR3 is TGTGCCAGTAATCCCCGGGACAGGGGGCGAATAGGAGGCTACACCTTC. This translates into CASNPRDRGRIGGYTF.

This clone was detected only a few times. The chain links TRBV6-2 or TRBV6-3 to TRBJ2-1; the match to TRBD2 covers 11 bases. Germline loops: CDR1 MNHEY, CDR2 SVGEGT. The CDR3 contains 15 residues. With 6 bases clipped from V and 11 bases from J, the junction kept 12 bases outside the gene matches. The CDR3 DNA is TGTGCCAGCAGCGACCCGACTAGCGGGGTACACAAGCAGTTCTTC. Residues: CASSDPTSGVHKQFF.

This sequence joins TRBV30 and TRBJ1-1, with D possibly matching TRBD1 (5 bases). The CDR3 totals 13 residues. The germline gives CDR1 GTSNPN, CDR2 SVGIG (reference sequence). V shed 1 base and J shed 7 bases, with 13 bases lying between them. The chain's CDR3 is CAWSAHATDEAFF. CDR3 DNA sequence: TGTGCCTGGAGTGCACATGCGACAGATGAAGCTTTCTTT.

This chain connects TRBV3-1 (or the pseudogene TRBV3-2) to TRBJ1-6; D gene uncertain. Germline CDR1 LGHDT, CDR2 YNNKEL (reference sequence). The CDR3 totals 15 residues. V was shortened by 0 bases and J by 10 bases, with 13 bases between the two germline ends. The CDR3 nucleotides are TGTGCCAGCAGCCAAGAGGGAAATGCGGGCTCACCCCTCCACTTT. Protein: CASSQEGNAGSPLHF.

V usage is TRBV19 and J usage is TRBJ2-3; D remains ambiguous. The CDR3 has 15 amino acids. Per germline, CDR1 LNHDA and CDR2 SQIVND (reference sequence). The V end was cut by 8 bases, the J end by 6 bases, with 21 bases between. The CDR3 here is CASQYSGLASDTQYF. In nucleotides, the CDR3 is TGTGCCAGTCAGTATAGTGGGCTGGCGTCGGATACGCAGTATTTT. Based on the CDR3 plus reference TRBV19 and TRBJ2-3, the full variable domain is DGGITQSPKYLFRKEGQNVTLSCEQNLNHDAMYWYRQDPGQGLRLIYYSQIVNDFQKGDIAEGYSVSREKKESFPLTVTSAQKNPTAFYLCASQYSGLASDTQYFGPGTRLTVL.

The rearrangement links TRBV11-2 to TRBJ1-5; the D is unclear. The CDR3 is made up of 14 amino acids. Per germline, CDR1 SGHAT and CDR2 FQNNGV. V was pared by 4 bases and J by 9 bases, with 16 bases between. CDR3 in DNA: TGTGCCAGCAGCTGGGGATGGGAGTCAGGGCCCCAGCATTTT. Its translation is CASSWGWESGPQHF.

Only a few counts were recorded for this clone. V gene TRBV25-1 combines with J gene TRBJ2-7; the match to TRBD1 covers 7 bases. Trimming took 5 bases from V and 0 from J; bases not matched to a gene: 4. The CDR3 contains 14 residues. CDR1 and CDR2 (germline): MGHDK, SYGVNS. The CDR3, as DNA: TGTGCCAGCAGTATCTGGGACAGCTCCTACGAGCAGTACTTC. Protein sequence: CASSIWDSSYEQYF.

This sequence joins TRBV6-2 or TRBV6-3 and TRBJ2-5, with 11 bases that match TRBD1. Per the germline V gene, CDR1 is MNHEY and CDR2 is SVGEGT. The V and J ends lost 1 base and 5 bases, in that order; junction bases with no gene match: 6. This CDR3 has 16 residues. CDR3 loop: CASSYFGTGGMETQYF. The DNA of the CDR3 is TGTGCCAGCAGTTACTTCGGGACAGGGGGAATGGAGACCCAGTACTTC.

This clone was observed many times. The chain is built from TRBV25-1 and TRBJ1-6; a possible D gene is TRBD1 (6 bases). The CDR3 has 13 residues. Trimming cost V 8 bases and J 6 bases, with 11 bases left between them. Germline values: CDR1 MGHDK, CDR2 SYGVNS. In DNA form, the CDR3 reads TGTGCCAGCGGGGCAGGGGTTAATTCACCCCTCCACTTT. Protein: CASGAGVNSPLHF.

The rearrangement uses TRBV6-5 and TRBJ1-4; the match to TRBD1 covers 7 bases. The CDR3 length is 14 residues. Germline V lookup: CDR1 MNHEY, CDR2 SVGAGI. Unmatched junction bases numbered 6, after V lost 6 bases and J lost 5 bases. The CDR3 loop reads CASSPGQANEKLFF. The CDR3 DNA reads TGTGCCAGCAGCCCCGGACAGGCGAATGAAAAACTGTTTTTT.

The chain uses TRBV9 and TRBJ2-7; 9 bases map to TRBD1. The germline V gene has CDR1 SGDLS and CDR2 YYNGEE. V was clipped by 4 bases and J by 0 bases; unmatched bases: 5. This CDR3 is 15 amino acids long. CDR3 in amino acids: CASSMGQGPSYEQYF. The CDR3 DNA sequence: TGTGCCAGCAGCATGGGACAGGGACCCTCCTACGAGCAGTACTTC.

This clone was found once. J is TRBJ1-5 and V is TRBV27; 8 nucleotides align to TRBD1. This CDR3 is 15 amino acids long. V shed 4 bases and J 1 base; nucleotides not matched to a gene: 3. Germline loops: CDR1 MNHEY, CDR2 SMNVEV (reference sequence). In DNA, the CDR3 is TGTGCCAGCAGTTCACAGGGGGGAAGCAATCAGCCCCAGCATTTT. It is translated as CASSSQGGSNQPQHF.

This clone was found many times. This chain connects TRBV3-1 (or the pseudogene TRBV3-2) to TRBJ2-7, with D possibly TRBD1 on 5 matching bases. The CDR3 covers 15 residues. Trimming removed 1 base from V and 1 base from J, with 11 bases in between. CDR1 LGHDT and CDR2 YNNKEL come from the germline V gene (reference sequence). CDR3 amino acids: CASSQASGKSYEQYF. CDR3 nucleotide sequence: TGTGCCAGCAGCCAAGCCTCAGGGAAATCCTACGAGCAGTACTTC.

V gene TRBV6-1 combines with J gene TRBJ2-3; 8 nucleotides line up with TRBD2. Germline loops: CDR1 MNHNS, CDR2 SASEGT. This CDR3 is 19 amino acids long. V lost 3 bases and J lost 4; bases outside the gene matches: 18. CDR3 DNA: TGTGCCAGCAGTGATGGCCTAGGGTTGCTAGCGGGTTACCCAGATACGCAGTATTTT. Protein product: CASSDGLGLLAGYPDTQYF.

The V and J genes are TRBV7-8 and TRBJ1-2; the D is unclear. Germline CDR1 SGHVS, CDR2 FQNEAQ. There are 15 residues in the CDR3. V shed 4 bases and J shed 5 bases, with 17 bases lying between them. CDR3 amino acids: CASSSPGAMRYGYTF. Written as DNA, the CDR3 is TGTGCCAGCAGCTCGCCAGGCGCGATGCGTTATGGCTACACCTTC.

The V gene is TRBV19, the J gene TRBJ1-1, with D perhaps matching TRBD1 (6 bases). Germline V lookup: CDR1 LNHDA, CDR2 SQIVND (reference sequence). The CDR3 loop spans 14 amino acids. Trimming left V 6 bases short and J 5 bases short, with 16 bases between. CDR3 sequence: CASSTRERGTEAFF. The CDR3 DNA follows: TGTGCCAGTAGCACACGGGAAAGGGGGACTGAAGCTTTCTTT.

The rearrangement uses TRBV25-1 and TRBJ1-1, with TRBD1 as a possible D gene (5 bases). This CDR3 region has 13 residues. Trimming removed 10 bases at V and 4 bases at J, with 16 bases between. The germline CDR1 and CDR2 sequences are MGHDK and SYGVNS. This chain's CDR3 is CATVREYGTEAFF. CDR3 DNA: TGTGCCACTGTCAGGGAATACGGCACTGAAGCTTTCTTT.

A single count supports this clone. The V gene is TRBV11-2, the J gene TRBJ2-3; D may be TRBD2 (6 bases). V was pared by 1 base and J by 7 bases, with 12 bases between. There are 14 residues in the CDR3. Germline CDR1 is SGHAT and CDR2 is FQNNGV. The DNA of the CDR3 is TGTGCCAGCAGCTTAGCCGGAGGGCTGAATACGCAGTATTTT. This gives the protein CASSLAGGLNTQYF.

The chain couples TRBV6-1 to TRBJ1-6; 8 bases are shared with TRBD1. The CDR3 runs to 15 residues. The ends lost 2 bases at V and 7 bases at J; junction bases unmatched: 4. Germline V gene lookup returns CDR1 MNHNS and CDR2 SASEGT. The CDR3 DNA is TGTGCCAGCAGTGAATCCGCAGGGGGCAATTCACCCCTCCACTTT. Its protein is CASSESAGGNSPLHF.

The CDR3 region is CASSPPGGPGETQYF. In DNA form, the CDR3 reads TGTGCCAGCAGCCCCCCGGGGGGGCCGGGAGAGACCCAGTACTTC. J is TRBJ2-5 and V is TRBV13; 8 nucleotides agree with TRBD2. V shed 5 bases, J shed 4 bases, and the junction held 9 bases outside the gene matches. The CDR3 has 15 residues. Germline assignment: CDR1 PRHDT and CDR2 FYEKMQ (reference sequence).